This TCR beta chain was obtained from a study of cytomegalovirus exposure and HLA in healthy donors. Study results and caveats: Three of the chains that were CMV-associated were confirmed in vitro to be specific for CMV antigens. Most TCR sequences were uncommon, yet certain public TCRs appeared in many donors. The study put under 200 TCR beta chains on its list as cytomegalovirus-associated. The tendency of first-cohort TCR clusters to co-occur in the 90 to 150 validation repertoires emerged from a later analysis.

V dropped 2 bases and J dropped 6 bases, with 8 bases sitting between them. CDR1 and CDR2 from the germline V gene are MGHRA and YSYEKL. The CDR3 is 13 amino acids. This clone appeared a few times. Its cognate antigen is unknown. Libraries were prepared by immunoSEQ multiplex PCR; TCRdb keeps only in-frame clonotypes and omits some of them. This sample carries 200,000 to 250,000 clones, less than 90% of them seen once, and the ten largest clones take 4.5% to 6%. Sequencing was carried out using PBMCs. The chain joins TRBV4-1 to TRBJ1-5; D call uncertain. The clonotype comes from a woman in her late teens or twenties in good health and CMV-seronegative. CDR3 loop: CASSQLVRQPQHF. As DNA, the CDR3 is TGCGCCAGCAGCCAATTGGTTCGTCAGCCCCAGCATTTT.